The present entry profiles one T cell receptor beta chain with its context. As yet, its antigen is unknown. Germline CDR1 and CDR2: GTSNPN and SVGIG (reference sequence). Trimming took 1 base from V and 0 from J, leaving 10 bases between them. The CDR3 spans 16 residues. This specimen comes from a study of blood T cells in healthy people across ages. Study details: Capture by template switching was about one barcoded beta molecule per two T cells.

Whole-study results and caveats: Nothing was known about donor CMV status, and this possibly confounded expanded clonotype changes. Researchers said unsorted PBMCs prevented a conclusive naive versus antigen-experienced comparison.

A second PCR, run for about 7 to 11 cycles, used a sample-barcoded 5' primer plus a J-beta primer mix. TCRdb reprocessed the 5' RACE reads with MiXCR, giving one entry per CDR3 protein. The sample has some 800,000 distinct CDR3 sequences; around 45% are singletons. The chain carries TRBV30 and TRBJ2-6, with D perhaps TRBD1 (5 bases). Sequenced: blood. The clonotype was recovered from a man aged 55 to 70 in good health. Here the CDR3 reads CAWSAGFSSGANVLTF. CDR3 in DNA: TGTGCCTGGAGTGCAGGGTTTTCCTCTGGGGCCAACGTCCTGACTTTC.